This T cell receptor beta chain was sequenced in a study of T cells after yellow fever vaccination. By 5'RACE template switching, TCR cDNA was produced, with a universal primer site and UMIs added in the process. MiXCR was run by TCRdb on the 5' RACE reads, yielding one entry per CDR3 protein. Altogether 100,000 to 150,000 distinct CDR3 sequences are present, 8.9% being singletons, with the ten largest covering 30% to 40%. The CDR3 runs 17 residues. Per germline, CDR1 SGHDT and CDR2 YYEEEE. The V end lost 4 bases, the J end lost 0 bases, and 19 bases lay between the germline ends. Study-level findings and limits: The secondary response was weaker, and its peak arrived faster, on day 5 versus 15. Post-booster repertoires contained most primary-vaccination clones again (96% CD4, around 89% CD8).

Remarks on this clonotype: The antigen is unknown.

Sequences were derived from CD8+ T cells sorted from PBMCs, sampled on the day of the yellow fever booster vaccination. This chain uses TRBV5-6 with TRBJ1-1, with no clear D. The clonotype originates from a man between 18 and 35 years old who received the YFV17D yellow fever vaccine. The CDR3 DNA follows: TGTGCCAGCAGCCCTACTCTGAACAGCGACTTGAACACTGAAGCTTTCTTT. It specifies CASSPTLNSDLNTEAFF.